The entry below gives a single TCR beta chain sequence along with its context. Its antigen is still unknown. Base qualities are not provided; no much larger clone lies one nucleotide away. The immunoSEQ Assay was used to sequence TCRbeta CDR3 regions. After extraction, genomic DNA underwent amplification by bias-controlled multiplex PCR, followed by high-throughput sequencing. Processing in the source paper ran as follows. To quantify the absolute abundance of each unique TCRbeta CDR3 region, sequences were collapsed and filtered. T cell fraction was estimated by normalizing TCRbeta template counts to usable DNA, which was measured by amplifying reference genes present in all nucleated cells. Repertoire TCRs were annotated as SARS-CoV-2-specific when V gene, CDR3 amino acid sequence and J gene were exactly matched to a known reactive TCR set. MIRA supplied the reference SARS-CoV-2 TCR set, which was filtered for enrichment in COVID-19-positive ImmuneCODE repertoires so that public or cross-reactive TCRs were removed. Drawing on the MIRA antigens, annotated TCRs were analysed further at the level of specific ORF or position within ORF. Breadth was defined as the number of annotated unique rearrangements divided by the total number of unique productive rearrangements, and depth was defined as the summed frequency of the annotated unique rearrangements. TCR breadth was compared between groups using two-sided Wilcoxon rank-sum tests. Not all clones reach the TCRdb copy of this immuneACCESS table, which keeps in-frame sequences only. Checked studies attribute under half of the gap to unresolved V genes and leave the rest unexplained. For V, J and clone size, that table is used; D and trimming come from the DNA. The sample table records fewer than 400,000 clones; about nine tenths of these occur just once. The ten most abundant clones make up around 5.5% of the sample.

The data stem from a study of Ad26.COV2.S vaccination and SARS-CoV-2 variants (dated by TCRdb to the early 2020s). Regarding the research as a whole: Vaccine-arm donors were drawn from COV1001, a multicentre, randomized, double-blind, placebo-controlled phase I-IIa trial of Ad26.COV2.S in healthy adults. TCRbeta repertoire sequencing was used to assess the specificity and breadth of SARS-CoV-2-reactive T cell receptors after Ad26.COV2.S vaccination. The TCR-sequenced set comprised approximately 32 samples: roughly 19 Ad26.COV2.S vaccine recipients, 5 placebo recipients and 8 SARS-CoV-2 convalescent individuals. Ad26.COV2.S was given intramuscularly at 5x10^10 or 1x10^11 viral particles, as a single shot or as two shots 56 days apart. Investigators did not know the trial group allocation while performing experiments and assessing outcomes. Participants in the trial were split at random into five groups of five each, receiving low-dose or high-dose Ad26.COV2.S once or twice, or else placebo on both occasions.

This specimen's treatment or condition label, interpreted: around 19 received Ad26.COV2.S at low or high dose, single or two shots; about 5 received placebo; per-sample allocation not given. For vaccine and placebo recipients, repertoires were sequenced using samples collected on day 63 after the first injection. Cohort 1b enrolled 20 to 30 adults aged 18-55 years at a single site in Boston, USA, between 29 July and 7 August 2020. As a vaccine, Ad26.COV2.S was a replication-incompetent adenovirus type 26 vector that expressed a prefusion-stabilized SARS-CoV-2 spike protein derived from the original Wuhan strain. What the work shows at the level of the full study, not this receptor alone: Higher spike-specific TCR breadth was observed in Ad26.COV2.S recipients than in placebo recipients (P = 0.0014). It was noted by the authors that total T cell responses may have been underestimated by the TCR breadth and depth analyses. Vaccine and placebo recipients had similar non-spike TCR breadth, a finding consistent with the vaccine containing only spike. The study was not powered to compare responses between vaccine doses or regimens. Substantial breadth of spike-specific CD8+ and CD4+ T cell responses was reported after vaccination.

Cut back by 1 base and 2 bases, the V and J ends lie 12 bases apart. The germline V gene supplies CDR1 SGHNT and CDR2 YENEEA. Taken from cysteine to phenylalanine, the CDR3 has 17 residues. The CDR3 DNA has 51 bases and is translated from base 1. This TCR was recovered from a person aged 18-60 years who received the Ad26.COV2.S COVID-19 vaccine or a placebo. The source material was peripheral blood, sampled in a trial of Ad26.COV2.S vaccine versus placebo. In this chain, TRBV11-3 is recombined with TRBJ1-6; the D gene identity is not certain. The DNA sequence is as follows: TGTGCCAGCAGCTTAGGGGCCTTGAGAGCCTATAATTCACCCCTCCACTTT. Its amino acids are CASSLGALRAYNSPLHF.